Each of the 24 T cell receptor beta chains below was sequenced from the same sample in a study of cytomegalovirus exposure and HLA in healthy donors. Both 60 Vbeta primers and 13 Jbeta primers went into the PCR. TCRdb's table, derived via immunoSEQ multiplex PCR, lists solely in-frame clones and lacks some. The sample lists about 160,000 clones, approximately 72% occurring once. Sequences were obtained from PBMCs. The receptors here all came from a female donor in good health and CMV-seronegative.

The chain couples TRBV5-4 to TRBJ2-7; 9 bases map to TRBD1. Germline trimming cut 3 bases from V and 5 bases from J; bases unmatched to any gene: 3. Germline V CDR1 and CDR2: SGHNT, YYREEE (reference sequence). The CDR3 is made up of 13 amino acids. For the CDR3, the DNA is TGTGCCAGCAGCTGGACAGGGGCACACGAGCAGTACTTC. It codes for CASSWTGAHEQYF.

This chain uses TRBV7-9 with TRBJ1-2; 9 bases match TRBD1. CDR3 length equals 16 residues. CDR1 SEHNR and CDR2 FQNEAQ come from the germline V gene (reference sequence). V shed 3 bases, J shed 4 bases, and the junction held 9 bases outside the gene matches. This chain's CDR3 is CASSFSSGTGIYGYTF. In DNA form, the CDR3 reads TGTGCCAGCAGCTTTTCTTCCGGGACAGGGATCTATGGCTACACCTTC.

The chain uses TRBV7-9 and TRBJ1-6; 9 bases fit TRBD1. The V segment lost 1 base and the J segment 7 bases; nucleotides outside the gene matches: 2. The V gene's germline CDR1 is SEHNR and CDR2 FQNEAQ (reference sequence). This CDR3 has 15 amino acids. CDR3 in DNA: TGTGCCAGCAGCTTAGGGGACAGGGCCAATTCACCCCTCCACTTT. The encoded protein is CASSLGDRANSPLHF.

The chain recombines TRBV7-3 with TRBJ1-5; 10 bases line up with TRBD1. The V and J ends lost 4 bases and 6 bases, in that order; junction bases with no gene match: 9. CDR1 and CDR2 from the germline V gene are SGHTA and FQGTGA. The CDR3 spans 16 residues. This chain's CDR3 is CASSSYSTGGGQPQHF. The CDR3, as DNA: TGTGCCAGCAGCTCGTATTCGACAGGGGGCGGTCAGCCCCAGCATTTT.

This chain joins TRBV11-2 and TRBJ2-1; D remains unclear. The CDR3 runs to 14 residues. Germline assignment: CDR1 SGHAT and CDR2 FQNNGV. With 5 bases removed from V and 4 bases from J, the gap between germline ends came to 12 bases. This CDR3 reads CASSQQSGYNEQFF. The CDR3 DNA is TGTGCCAGCAGCCAGCAGTCGGGTTACAATGAGCAGTTCTTC.

The chain joins TRBV2 to TRBJ2-5, with D possibly matching TRBD2 (5 bases). V was pared by 8 bases and J by 0 bases, with 13 bases between. Germline CDR1 reads SNHLY; CDR2 reads FYNNEI. The CDR3 spans 14 residues. CDR3 nucleotides: TGTGCCAGCTCCCCCCGGCGGGACCAAGAGACCCAGTACTTC. Its translation is CASSPRRDQETQYF.

V usage is TRBV15 and J usage is TRBJ2-2; 8 nucleotides match TRBD1. This CDR3 spans 16 amino acids. The trim removed 5 bases at V and 8 bases at J, leaving 13 bases unmatched. Germline V CDR1 and CDR2: LNHNV, YYDKDF (reference sequence). The CDR3 is CATSFSRQGSKGELFF. CDR3 coding DNA: TGTGCCACCAGCTTTTCAAGACAGGGGTCCAAGGGGGAGCTGTTTTTT.

The chain combines TRBV2 with TRBJ1-6, with D possibly matching TRBD1 (5 bases). The CDR3 consists of 13 residues. The V and J ends lost 6 bases and 7 bases respectively, with 10 bases between them. CDR1 and CDR2 (germline): SNHLY, FYNNEI. The CDR3 spells CASRQVINSPLHF. The CDR3 DNA follows: TGTGCCAGCAGACAGGTTATCAATTCACCCCTCCACTTT.

V is TRBV5-4 and J is TRBJ2-1, with D uncertain. CDR3 size: 16 residues. Trimming removed 4 bases at V and 2 bases at J, with 16 bases between. Looked up from germline, CDR1 is SGHNT and CDR2 is YYREEE (reference sequence). The DNA for the CDR3 is TGTGCCAGCAGCGCCTCAGCGTCCATTGCCTACAATGAGCAGTTCTTC. Protein sequence: CASSASASIAYNEQFF.

The V call is TRBV29-1, the J call TRBJ2-3, with TRBD1 identical over 9 bases. J was trimmed by 3 bases and V by 8 bases; bases with no gene match: 3. CDR3 length: 12 residues. The V gene's germline CDR1 is SQVTM and CDR2 ANQGSEA. Here the CDR3 DNA reads TGCAGCCTAGGGACAGGGACAGATACGCAGTATTTT. This codes for CSLGTGTDTQYF.

V is TRBV28 and J is TRBJ2-3, with 8 bases that match TRBD1. The CDR3 extends over 17 amino acids. CDR1 and CDR2 (germline): MDHEN, SYDVKM. With V trimmed by 6 bases and J by 0 bases, 11 bases remained unmatched. CDR3 DNA: TGTGCCAGCAGGCCCCCGACAGGGGCACATAGCACAGATACGCAGTATTTT. The encoded protein is CASRPPTGAHSTDTQYF.

V and J are TRBV5-4 and TRBJ2-7, with TRBD2 matching over 11 bases. After removal of 4 bases from V and 6 bases from J, the junction contained 9 bases not matched to a gene. This CDR3 is 15 amino acids long. Germline-derived CDR1 and CDR2 are SGHNT and YYREEE (reference sequence). The DNA of the CDR3 is TGTGCCAGCAGCGCACTAGCGGGAGTTTCTAGCGAGCAGTACTTC. It codes for CASSALAGVSSEQYF. Together with reference TRBV5-4 and TRBJ2-7, the CDR3 gives the full variable domain: ETGVTQSPTHLIKTRGQQVTLRCSSQSGHNTVSWYQQALGQGPQFIFQYYREEENGRGNFPPRFSGLQFPNYSSELNVNALELDDSALYLCASSALAGVSSEQYFGPGTRLTVT.

V gene TRBV23-1 combines with J gene TRBJ1-4, with D hard to call. TRBV23-1 is assigned to the ORF class and has an uncertain function. The ends were cut back, 3 bases at V and 7 bases at J, with 6 bases in the middle. There are 12 residues in the CDR3. The CDR3 DNA follows: TGCGCCAGCAGTCAGTATAGTGAAAAACTGTTTTTT. It yields the protein CASSQYSEKLFF.

V is TRBV30 and J is TRBJ1-1; D remains ambiguous. Per germline, CDR1 GTSNPN and CDR2 SVGIG (reference sequence). The CDR3 is made up of 15 amino acids. Trimming stripped 0 bases from V and 1 base from J, with 12 bases between. This chain's CDR3 is CAWSVRRGRNTEAFF. The CDR3 bases are TGTGCCTGGAGTGTACGGCGGGGAAGGAACACTGAAGCTTTCTTT.

The chain recombines TRBV6-1 with TRBJ1-2; unclear D gene. The germline V and J ends were trimmed by 0 bases and 8 bases, with 16 bases remaining between them. CDR1 is MNHNS, CDR2 SASEGT, per germline. The CDR3 has 15 residues. The CDR3 loop is CASSEAPIGERGYTF. In DNA, the CDR3 is TGTGCCAGCAGTGAAGCGCCGATTGGGGAGCGGGGCTACACCTTC.

This clone was seen just once. The V call is TRBV30, the J call TRBJ2-7, with D tentatively TRBD1 (5 bases). This CDR3 has 14 amino acids. Trimming took off 7 bases at V and 1 base at J, with 17 bases between the two ends. The germline V gene encodes CDR1 GTSNPN and CDR2 SVGIG (reference sequence). CDR3 in amino acids: CASSYWGASYEQYF. DNA for the CDR3: TGTGCCTCTTCTTACTGGGGCGCGTCCTACGAGCAGTACTTC.

This chain links TRBV9 with TRBJ1-6; tentatively, D is TRBD1 (5 bases). Per the germline V gene, CDR1 is SGDLS and CDR2 is YYNGEE. V was clipped by 8 bases and J by 8 bases, with 20 bases between them. This CDR3 spans 15 amino acids. The CDR3 protein is CASSFRGSGDSPLHF. CDR3 nucleotide sequence: TGTGCCAGTAGTTTCCGGGGGAGCGGGGATTCACCCCTCCACTTT.

For the CDR3, the DNA is TGTGCCAGCAGCCCCACAGGGACGAACACCGGGGAGCTGTTTTTT. As protein: CASSPTGTNTGELFF. The rearrangement uses TRBV7-9 and TRBJ2-2; tentatively, D is TRBD1 (6 bases). This CDR3 has 15 amino acids. V lost 5 bases, J lost 0 bases, and 10 bases lay in between. Germline V gene data show CDR1 as SEHNR and CDR2 as FQNEAQ (reference sequence).

The chain has TRBV11-1 and TRBJ2-5; possible D gene TRBD2, 5 bases. The CDR3 has 13 residues. V was clipped by 5 bases and J by 5 bases, with 12 bases between them. Germline V gives CDR1 SGHAT, CDR2 FQDESV (reference sequence). The CDR3 region is CASSREQRETQYF. In DNA, the CDR3 is TGTGCCAGCAGCCGAGAGCAGCGGGAGACCCAGTACTTC.

This clone appeared a few times. This rearrangement joins TRBV5-1 to TRBJ1-5; D not certain. The CDR3 loop spans 14 amino acids. The ends were cut back, 0 bases at V and 5 bases at J, with 9 bases in the middle. Germline CDR1 SGHRS, CDR2 YFSETQ. The CDR3 DNA reads as TGCGCCAGCAGCTTGGCCGGAGGGTATCAGCCCCAGCATTTT. Protein sequence: CASSLAGGYQPQHF. The whole variable domain, filled in from reference TRBV5-1 and TRBJ1-5, reads KAGVTQTPRYLIKTRGQQVTLSCSPISGHRSVSWYQQTPGQGLQFLFEYFSETQRNKGNFPGRFSGRQFSNSRSEMNVSTLELGDSALYLCASSLAGGYQPQHFGDGTRLSIL.

This clone was recorded only once. The genes are TRBV30 and TRBJ2-7, with TRBD1 matching over 10 bases. V lost 2 bases, J lost 7 bases, and 14 bases stayed unmatched. The germline CDR1 and CDR2 sequences are GTSNPN and SVGIG (reference sequence). This CDR3 spans 16 amino acids. The CDR3 is CAWSKGMTGGSYEQYF. The CDR3 DNA follows: TGTGCCTGGAGTAAGGGCATGACAGGGGGCTCTTATGAGCAGTACTTC.

The chain is built from TRBV7-2 and TRBJ1-1; D unresolved. Per germline, CDR1 SGHTA and CDR2 FQGNSA. The CDR3 loop spans 14 amino acids. Trimming removed 1 base at V and 5 bases at J, with 11 bases between. CDR3 sequence: CASSLVRWETEAFF. The CDR3 DNA reads as TGTGCCAGCAGCTTAGTTCGATGGGAGACTGAAGCTTTCTTT.

The V call is TRBV25-1, the J call TRBJ1-1; the D gene is possibly TRBD1 (6 bases). This CDR3 spans 14 amino acids. Deletions cut 4 bases from V and 5 bases from J, with 14 bases between. The V gene's germline CDR1 is MGHDK and CDR2 SYGVNS. The DNA of the CDR3 is TGTGCCAGCAGTGTCCCAGGGGCGGTAACTGAAGCTTTCTTT. It translates to CASSVPGAVTEAFF.

The chain carries TRBV2 and TRBJ1-5, with 8 bases fitting TRBD1. Unmatched junction bases numbered 11, after V lost 7 bases and J lost 6 bases. Looked up from germline, CDR1 is SNHLY and CDR2 is FYNNEI. The CDR3 is 15 residues long. DNA of the CDR3: TGTGCCAGCAATAAAGACAGGGGAGACGGTCAGCCCCAGCATTTT. It codes for CASNKDRGDGQPQHF.